One sample yielded the 25 T cell receptor beta chains listed below, sequenced in a study of T cell responses to AZD1222 COVID-19 vaccine. Sequencing used immunoSEQ multiplex PCR; TCRdb keeps in-frame clones, though not all of them. The profile shows about 79,000 clones, 80% of them singletons. This specimen was peripheral blood, taken on day 0 of AZD1222 vaccination. These receptors all come from an adult in good health.

This clone was observed a single time. This sequence joins TRBV27 and TRBJ2-7; a possible D gene is TRBD1 (5 bases). The CDR3 has 13 residues. Germline CDR1 is MNHEY and CDR2 is SMNVEV (reference sequence). V lost 3 bases and J lost 6, with 12 bases in between. The CDR3 nucleotides are TGTGCCAGCAGTTTGCAGGGATCTCTCGAGCAGTACTTC. This encodes CASSLQGSLEQYF.

The J gene is TRBJ1-5, the V gene TRBV2; D not resolved. The germline V gene has CDR1 SNHLY and CDR2 FYNNEI. Trimming removed 4 bases at V and 0 bases at J, with 10 bases between. The CDR3 covers 15 residues. The CDR3 reads CASSVDGVSNQPQHF. CDR3 nucleotide sequence: TGTGCCAGCAGTGTAGACGGGGTTAGCAATCAGCCCCAGCATTTT.

V and J are TRBV19 and TRBJ2-3; 12 nucleotides match TRBD2. This CDR3 is 15 amino acids long. The junction had 6 bases not matched to a gene; V was cut back by 5 bases and J by 6 bases. Germline V lookup: CDR1 LNHDA, CDR2 SQIVND (reference sequence). The CDR3 protein is CASSQTSGSMDTQYF. The CDR3 nucleotides are TGTGCCAGTAGTCAGACTAGCGGGAGTATGGATACGCAGTATTTT. Complete variable domain (other parts from reference TRBV19 and TRBJ2-3): DGGITQSPKYLFRKEGQNVTLSCEQNLNHDAMYWYRQDPGQGLRLIYYSQIVNDFQKGDIAEGYSVSREKKESFPLTVTSAQKNPTAFYLCASSQTSGSMDTQYFGPGTRLTVL.

V gene TRBV11-2 combines with J gene TRBJ2-7, with 9 nucleotides matching TRBD2. Trimming removed 9 bases from V and 2 bases from J; junction bases left unmatched: 5. There are 13 residues in the CDR3. The germline V gene encodes CDR1 SGHAT and CDR2 FQNNGV. CDR3 bases: TGTGCCAGTTTGGCTAGCGGGACCTACGAGCAGTACTTC. Encoded protein: CASLASGTYEQYF.

The rearrangement uses TRBV19 and TRBJ2-6; 8 bases match TRBD1. Germline values: CDR1 LNHDA, CDR2 SQIVND (reference sequence). The length of the CDR3 is 19 residues. V lost 6 bases, J lost 2 bases, and 15 bases stayed unmatched. CDR3 amino acids: CASSPGSDREIAGANVLTF. CDR3 coding DNA: TGTGCCAGTAGCCCTGGCTCGGACAGGGAGATTGCTGGGGCCAACGTCCTGACTTTC. The entire variable domain, with the rest obtained from reference TRBV19 and TRBJ2-6, is as follows: DGGITQSPKYLFRKEGQNVTLSCEQNLNHDAMYWYRQDPGQGLRLIYYSQIVNDFQKGDIAEGYSVSREKKESFPLTVTSAQKNPTAFYLCASSPGSDREIAGANVLTFGAGSRLTVL.

The gene calls are TRBV3-1 (or the pseudogene TRBV3-2) and TRBJ1-3; D is undetermined. The germline V gene has CDR1 LGHDT and CDR2 YNNKEL (reference sequence). The CDR3 loop spans 15 amino acids. The V end was cut by 1 base, the J end by 0 bases, with 7 bases between. CDR3 in amino acids: CASSQGSFSGNTIYF. The DNA of the CDR3 is TGTGCCAGCAGCCAAGGAAGTTTCTCTGGAAACACCATATATTTT.

This chain uses TRBV5-1 with TRBJ2-7; D is possibly TRBD1 (5 bases). The CDR3 contains 14 residues. The V and J ends lost 2 bases and 6 bases respectively, with 15 bases between them. Per the germline V gene, CDR1 is SGHRS and CDR2 is YFSETQ. The CDR3 DNA is TGCGCCAGCAGCTTACTACAGGACAATGGCGAGCAGTACTTC. As protein: CASSLLQDNGEQYF.

The chain recombines TRBV5-1 with TRBJ2-5, with 11 nucleotides matching TRBD2. With 2 bases clipped from V and 1 base from J, the junction kept 10 bases outside the gene matches. The CDR3 is 18 amino acids. The germline CDR1 and CDR2 sequences are SGHRS and YFSETQ. The CDR3 DNA reads as TGCGCCAGCAGCTTAATCCCTAGCGGGGGGCCTATCCAAGAGACCCAGTACTTC. Protein sequence: CASSLIPSGGPIQETQYF. The full variable domain, rest sourced from reference TRBV5-1 and TRBJ2-5, is KAGVTQTPRYLIKTRGQQVTLSCSPISGHRSVSWYQQTPGQGLQFLFEYFSETQRNKGNFPGRFSGRQFSNSRSEMNVSTLELGDSALYLCASSLIPSGGPIQETQYFGPGTRLLVL.

V is TRBV2 and J is TRBJ1-4; 7 nucleotides agree with TRBD1. With 5 bases clipped from V and 7 bases from J, the junction kept 7 bases outside the gene matches. The CDR3 is 14 residues long. Germline loops: CDR1 SNHLY, CDR2 FYNNEI. The CDR3 spells CASSYTGVGEKLFF. DNA of the CDR3: TGTGCCAGCAGTTACACAGGGGTGGGTGAAAAACTGTTTTTT.

This chain links TRBV3-1 (or the pseudogene TRBV3-2) with TRBJ2-7; D gene ambiguous. CDR1 and CDR2 (germline): LGHDT, YNNKEL (reference sequence). CDR3 length equals 14 residues. V lost 2 bases to trimming and J lost 3 bases, with 11 bases between them. The CDR3 sequence is CASSQPDPVYEQYF. As DNA, the CDR3 is TGTGCCAGCAGCCAACCCGACCCCGTCTACGAGCAGTACTTC.

This clone was observed a few times. The J gene is TRBJ2-2, the V gene TRBV13; no clear D gene. This CDR3 is 13 amino acids long. CDR1 PRHDT and CDR2 FYEKMQ come from the germline V gene (reference sequence). V was cut by 5 bases and J by 2 bases, with 6 bases left in between. For the CDR3, the DNA is TGTGCCAGCAGCCCAGCTAACACCGGGGAGCTGTTTTTT. This encodes CASSPANTGELFF.

The rearrangement links TRBV15 to TRBJ1-5; D call uncertain. The CDR3 is 12 residues long. Trimming removed 6 bases from V and 1 base from J, with 4 bases in between. Per the germline V gene, CDR1 is LNHNV and CDR2 is YYDKDF (reference sequence). CDR3 sequence: CATSFSNQPQHF. The CDR3 nucleotides are TGTGCCACCAGTTTCAGCAATCAGCCCCAGCATTTT.

The chain is built from TRBV7-9 and TRBJ2-1, with D tentatively TRBD2 (6 bases). Germline V gene lookup returns CDR1 SEHNR and CDR2 FQNEAQ (reference sequence). The CDR3 extends over 18 amino acids. Trimming removed 3 bases at V and 8 bases at J, with 26 bases between. The CDR3: CASSFTPRGRRALDEQFF. DNA of the CDR3: TGTGCCAGCAGCTTTACTCCCCGGGGGAGGAGAGCACTCGATGAGCAGTTCTTC. The variable domain in full, with the rest retrieved from reference TRBV7-9 and TRBJ2-1, is DTGVSQNPRHKITKRGQNVTFRCDPISEHNRLYWYRQTLGQGPEFLTYFQNEAQLEKSRLLSDRFSAERPKGSFSTLEIQRTEQGDSAMYLCASSFTPRGRRALDEQFFGPGTRLTVL.

V gene TRBV7-6 combines with J gene TRBJ2-5, with 8 bases matching TRBD2. The V gene end was trimmed by 3 bases and the J gene end by 2 bases; junction bases not matched to a gene: 5. CDR1 is SGHVS and CDR2 is FNYEAQ in the germline V gene. This CDR3 region has 15 residues. The CDR3 loop is CASSFSAGGQETQYF. The DNA of the CDR3 is TGTGCCAGCAGCTTCTCGGCGGGAGGACAAGAGACCCAGTACTTC.

This clone has a handful of counts. This chain uses TRBV10-2 with TRBJ2-7, with D perhaps matching TRBD1 (6 bases). The CDR3 totals 11 residues. V lost 5 bases, J lost 6 bases, and 8 bases lay in between. Per germline, CDR1 WSHSY and CDR2 SAAADI. Here the CDR3 DNA reads TGCGCCAGCAGTCCAGGGGCCGAGCAGTACTTC. This translates into CASSPGAEQYF.

CDR3 bases: TGCGCCAGCACTAATCAGGGGGGAACAACCGGGGAGCTGTTTTTT. Translated, it gives CASTNQGGTTGELFF. V gene TRBV4-1 combines with J gene TRBJ2-2; D may be TRBD1 (7 bases). Per the germline V gene, CDR1 is MGHRA and CDR2 is YSYEKL. V was clipped by 7 bases and J by 5 bases, with 17 bases between them. The CDR3 extends over 15 amino acids.

This chain uses TRBV19 with TRBJ1-3, with 8 positions matching TRBD1. In germline, CDR1 is LNHDA, CDR2 SQIVND (reference sequence). This CDR3 spans 15 amino acids. V shed 5 bases, J shed 3 bases, and the junction held 6 bases outside the gene matches. CDR3 protein: CASSGGQGGGNTIYF. The CDR3 nucleotides are TGTGCCAGTAGTGGAGGACAGGGAGGTGGAAACACCATATATTTT.

V usage is TRBV10-2 and J usage is TRBJ2-1; weak D call: TRBD1 (6 bases). V was clipped by 6 bases and J by 3 bases, with 12 bases between them. From germline, CDR1 is WSHSY and CDR2 SAAADI. The CDR3 sequence is 14 residues long. CDR3 in amino acids: CASSLGASYNEQFF. Written as DNA, the CDR3 is TGCGCCAGCAGCTTGGGGGCGAGCTACAATGAGCAGTTCTTC.

The chain links TRBV27 to TRBJ2-7; 8 nucleotides line up with TRBD2. The CDR3 has 14 residues. V gave up 5 bases and J gave up 2 bases; unmatched junction bases: 5. Germline CDR1 and CDR2: MNHEY and SMNVEV (reference sequence). The CDR3 loop reads CASSPGLGAYEQYF. As DNA, the CDR3 is TGTGCCAGCAGTCCGGGACTAGGGGCCTACGAGCAGTACTTC.

This clone appeared a single time. This rearrangement joins TRBV28 to TRBJ1-2, with no clear D. V lost 2 bases and J 6 bases, leaving 10 bases between the germline ends. Per the germline V gene, CDR1 is MDHEN and CDR2 is SYDVKM. The CDR3 covers 13 residues. The CDR3 sequence: CASSLRKLDGYTF. CDR3 nucleotide sequence: TGTGCCAGCAGTTTACGTAAACTAGATGGCTACACCTTC.

A few counts support this clone. This chain connects TRBV2 to TRBJ2-1; 9 nucleotides align to TRBD2. This CDR3 contains 17 residues. Trimming cost V 3 bases and J 9 bases; bases outside gene matches: 15. Germline V gene data show CDR1 as SNHLY and CDR2 as FYNNEI. The DNA for the CDR3 is TGTGCCAGCAGTGACCCGAACCTCGGGCTAGCGGGATTTGAGCAGTTCTTC. As protein: CASSDPNLGLAGFEQFF.

This chain links TRBV30 with TRBJ2-5; 8 bases line up with TRBD1. Germline CDR1 GTSNPN, CDR2 SVGIG (reference sequence). Trimming cost V 1 base and J 3 bases; bases outside gene matches: 7. CDR3 size: 15 residues. CDR3 sequence reads: CAWSDGQGGKETQYF. CDR3 DNA: TGTGCCTGGAGTGACGGACAGGGTGGAAAAGAGACCCAGTACTTC.

This chain uses TRBV15 with TRBJ2-5, with 9 bases fitting TRBD2. CDR3 length: 17 residues. The V segment lost 0 bases and the J segment 7 bases; nucleotides outside the gene matches: 12. Per germline, CDR1 LNHNV and CDR2 YYDKDF (reference sequence). The CDR3 protein is CATSRDGMGLAWGTQYF. The CDR3 DNA is TGTGCCACCAGCAGAGACGGGATGGGACTAGCCTGGGGGACCCAGTACTTC.

This clone has a handful of counts. The chain is built from TRBV24-1 and TRBJ1-1, with a tentative D call TRBD1 (5 bases). The CDR3 length is 13 residues. The germline V gene encodes CDR1 KGHDR and CDR2 SFDVKD. V shed 3 bases and J shed 12 bases, with 16 bases lying between them. The CDR3 spells CATSDPRQSRTFF. The CDR3 coding sequence is TGTGCCACCAGTGATCCCCGACAGAGTAGGACTTTCTTT.

The chain links TRBV4-1 to TRBJ1-1; the match to TRBD1 covers 7 bases. Germline V gene data show CDR1 as MGHRA and CDR2 as YSYEKL. V dropped 4 bases and J dropped 11; count of bases not matched to a gene: 7. This CDR3 contains 12 residues. For the CDR3, the DNA is TGCGCCAGCAGCCCCCCGACAGGGACGGCTTTCTTT. This sequence encodes CASSPPTGTAFF.